These T cell receptor beta chains were read from a single sample in a study of T cell repertoires in cytomegalovirus infection. In TCRdb, the reads were re-called with MiXCR into one record per CDR3 protein. Here the sample spans under 850,000 distinct CDR3 sequences, 35% being singletons. Sequencing was performed on PBMCs. These receptors were taken from a human donor in good health (CMV status not recorded). Some clones in this sample may be carry-over from other donors' samples. CDR3s include the opening cysteine and the closing phenylalanine or tryptophan. A D gene is named only where the DNA matches it firmly. Not every row has a clone size; where given, it reads once, few, many or a size class.

J gene: TRBJ2-7; V gene: TRBV20-1; clone size: few; D gene: TRBD2; CDR3 protein: CSARDQLAGALLYEQYF; CDR3 DNA: TGCAGTGCTAGAGATCAACTAGCGGGAGCCCTCTTGTACGAGCAGTACTTC
J gene: TRBJ1-5; V gene: TRBV5-6; clone size: few; D gene: TRBD1; CDR3 protein: CASSLASDRTISNQPQHF; CDR3 DNA: TGTGCCAGCAGCTTGGCCTCGGACAGGACAATTAGCAATCAGCCCCAGCATTTT
J gene: TRBJ1-5; V gene: TRBV15; clone size: .; D gene: .; CDR3 protein: CATSRDRGDGNQPQHF; CDR3 DNA: TGTGCCACCAGCAGAGATCGAGGGGATGGCAATCAGCCCCAGCATTTT
J gene: TRBJ2-2; V gene: TRBV12-5; clone size: .; D gene: .; CDR3 protein: CASAVGGVDTGELFF; CDR3 DNA: TGTGCTAGTGCCGTAGGGGGAGTGGACACCGGGGAGCTGTTTTTT
J gene: TRBJ1-2; V gene: TRBV5-5; clone size: .; D gene: TRBD1; CDR3 protein: CASSREPGQKYVYTF; CDR3 DNA: TGTGCCAGCAGCAGAGAACCGGGACAGAAGTATGTCTACACCTTC
J gene: TRBJ2-3; V gene: TRBV7-8; clone size: .; D gene: TRBD1; CDR3 protein: CASSPDRAFPSTDTQYF; CDR3 DNA: TGTGCCAGCAGCCCGGACAGGGCGTTCCCTAGCACAGATACGCAGTATTTT
J gene: TRBJ1-2; V gene: TRBV25-1; clone size: .; D gene: .; CDR3 protein: CASFNPGSAGDYGYTF; CDR3 DNA: TGTGCCAGCTTTAATCCAGGGTCCGCTGGGGATTATGGCTACACCTTC
J gene: TRBJ1-6; V gene: TRBV5-1; clone size: .; D gene: .; CDR3 protein: CASSPGFWDSIDSPLHF; CDR3 DNA: TGCGCCAGCAGCCCGGGATTTTGGGATTCAATAGATTCACCCCTCCACTTT
J gene: TRBJ1-4; V gene: TRBV3-1; clone size: once; D gene: .; CDR3 protein: CASSHRNSYNEKLFF; CDR3 DNA: TGTGCCAGCAGCCATCGAAACAGCTATAATGAAAAACTGTTTTTT
J gene: TRBJ1-5; V gene: TRBV6-2/TRBV6-3; clone size: .; D gene: TRBD1; CDR3 protein: CASSIRQGRADQPQHF; CDR3 DNA: TGTGCCAGCAGTATTCGACAGGGAAGAGCGGATCAGCCCCAGCATTTT
J gene: TRBJ2-5; V gene: TRBV2; clone size: few; D gene: .; CDR3 protein: CASQDARRGKTQYF; CDR3 DNA: TGTGCCTCTCAGGACGCCCGGCGCGGGAAGACCCAGTACTTC
J gene: TRBJ1-1; V gene: TRBV6-5; clone size: .; D gene: TRBD1; CDR3 protein: CASSLQSDRVSRAFF; CDR3 DNA: TGTGCCAGCAGTCTCCAGAGTGACAGGGTGTCGCGAGCTTTCTTT
J gene: TRBJ2-7; V gene: TRBV7-9; clone size: .; D gene: .; CDR3 protein: CASSLPPVNYEQYF; CDR3 DNA: TGTGCCAGCAGCTTACCTCCCGTTAACTACGAGCAGTACTTC
J gene: TRBJ2-7; V gene: TRBV7-9; clone size: .; D gene: .; CDR3 protein: CASSSLASSSYEQYF; CDR3 DNA: TGTGCCAGCAGCTCACTCGCCTCCAGCTCCTACGAGCAGTACTTC
J gene: TRBJ2-3; V gene: TRBV7-9; clone size: few; D gene: TRBD2; CDR3 protein: CASSWTSGVTDTQYF; CDR3 DNA: TGTGCCAGCAGCTGGACTAGCGGGGTGACAGATACGCAGTATTTT
J gene: TRBJ2-1; V gene: TRBV27; clone size: .; D gene: .; CDR3 protein: CASSARPGLILHEQFF; CDR3 DNA: TGTGCCAGCAGTGCCCGACCGGGGCTAATCCTCCATGAGCAGTTCTTC
J gene: TRBJ2-7; V gene: TRBV19; clone size: .; D gene: .; CDR3 protein: CASIMNEQYF; CDR3 DNA: TGTGCCAGTATTATGAACGAGCAGTACTTC
J gene: TRBJ1-2; V gene: TRBV27; clone size: .; D gene: .; CDR3 protein: CASSLRPGDHYGYTF; CDR3 DNA: TGTGCCAGCAGTTTAAGGCCAGGAGATCACTATGGCTACACCTTC
J gene: TRBJ2-3; V gene: TRBV12-5; clone size: few; D gene: TRBD1; CDR3 protein: CASGSRDRGTDTQYF; CDR3 DNA: TGTGCTAGTGGTTCAAGGGACAGGGGGACAGATACGCAGTATTTT
J gene: TRBJ1-2; V gene: TRBV29-1; clone size: .; D gene: TRBD1; CDR3 protein: CSVTDRAYVYTF; CDR3 DNA: TGCAGCGTGACGGACAGGGCCTATGTCTACACCTTC
J gene: TRBJ2-3; V gene: TRBV7-8; clone size: .; D gene: TRBD1; CDR3 protein: CASSHQDRGSTDTQYF; CDR3 DNA: TGTGCCAGCAGCCATCAAGACAGGGGGAGCACAGATACGCAGTATTTT
J gene: TRBJ2-1; V gene: TRBV2; clone size: .; D gene: TRBD1; CDR3 protein: CASSSGTGLKNEQFF; CDR3 DNA: TGTGCCAGCTCCTCCGGGACAGGGCTAAAGAATGAGCAGTTCTTC
J gene: TRBJ1-5; V gene: TRBV19; clone size: once; D gene: TRBD1; CDR3 protein: CASSPRRDRDQPQHF; CDR3 DNA: TGTGCCAGTAGCCCAAGGCGGGACAGGGATCAGCCCCAGCATTTT
J gene: TRBJ2-7; V gene: TRBV20-1; clone size: .; D gene: .; CDR3 protein: CSASRTTYEQYF; CDR3 DNA: TGCAGTGCTAGTCGGACCACCTACGAGCAGTACTTC
J gene: TRBJ2-5; V gene: TRBV28; clone size: .; D gene: TRBD1; CDR3 protein: CASIRGDRATETQYF; CDR3 DNA: TGTGCCAGCATCCGGGGAGACAGGGCGACAGAGACCCAGTACTTC
J gene: TRBJ2-4; V gene: TRBV28; clone size: few; D gene: TRBD1; CDR3 protein: CASNSGQGYIQYF; CDR3 DNA: TGTGCCAGCAACTCGGGACAGGGGTACATTCAGTACTTC